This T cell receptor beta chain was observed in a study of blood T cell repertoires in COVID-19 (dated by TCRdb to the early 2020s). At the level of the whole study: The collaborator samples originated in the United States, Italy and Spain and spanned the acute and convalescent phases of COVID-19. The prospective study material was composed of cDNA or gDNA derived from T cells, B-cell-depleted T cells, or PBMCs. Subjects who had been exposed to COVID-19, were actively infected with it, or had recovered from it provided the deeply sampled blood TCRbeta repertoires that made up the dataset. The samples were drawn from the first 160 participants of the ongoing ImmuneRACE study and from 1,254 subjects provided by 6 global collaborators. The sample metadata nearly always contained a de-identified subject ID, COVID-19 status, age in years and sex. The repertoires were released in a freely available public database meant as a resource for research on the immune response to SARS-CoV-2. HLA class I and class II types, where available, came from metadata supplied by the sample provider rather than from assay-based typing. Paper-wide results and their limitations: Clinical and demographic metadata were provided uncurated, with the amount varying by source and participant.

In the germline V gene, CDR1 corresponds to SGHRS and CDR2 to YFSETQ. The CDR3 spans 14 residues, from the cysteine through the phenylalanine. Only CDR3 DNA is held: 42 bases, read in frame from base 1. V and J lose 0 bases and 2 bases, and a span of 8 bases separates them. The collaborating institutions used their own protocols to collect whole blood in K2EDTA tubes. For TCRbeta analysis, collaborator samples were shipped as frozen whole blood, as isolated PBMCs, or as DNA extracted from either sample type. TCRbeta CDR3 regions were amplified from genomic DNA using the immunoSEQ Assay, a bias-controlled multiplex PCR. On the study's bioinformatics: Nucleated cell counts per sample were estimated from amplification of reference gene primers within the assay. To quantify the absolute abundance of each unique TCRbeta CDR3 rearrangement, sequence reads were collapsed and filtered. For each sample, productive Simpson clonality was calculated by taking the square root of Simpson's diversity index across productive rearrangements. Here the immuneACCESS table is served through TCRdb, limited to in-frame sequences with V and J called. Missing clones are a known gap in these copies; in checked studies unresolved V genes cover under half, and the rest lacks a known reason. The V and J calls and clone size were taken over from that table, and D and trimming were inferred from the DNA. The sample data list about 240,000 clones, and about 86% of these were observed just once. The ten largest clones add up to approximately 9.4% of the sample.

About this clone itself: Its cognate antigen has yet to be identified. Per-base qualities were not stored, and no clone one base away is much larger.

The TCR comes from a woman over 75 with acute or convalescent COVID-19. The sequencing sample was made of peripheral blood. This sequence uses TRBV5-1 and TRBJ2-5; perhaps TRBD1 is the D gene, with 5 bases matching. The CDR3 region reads CASSLGPGQETQYF. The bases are TGCGCCAGCAGCTTGGGGCCAGGGCAAGAGACCCAGTACTTC.